This T cell receptor beta chain derives from a study of control samples from healthy donors and cancer patients. The CDR3 sequence is 13 residues long. CDR1 is LGHDT and CDR2 is YNNKEL in the germline V gene (reference sequence). The germline V and J ends were trimmed by 9 bases and 5 bases, with 14 bases remaining between them. The data were produced by immunoSEQ multiplex PCR, yet TCRdb's version contains in-frame clones alone and is incomplete. The sample lists approximately 210,000 clones, about 91% seen once, with over 1.5% in the top ten. J is TRBJ1-5 and V is TRBV3-1 (or the pseudogene TRBV3-2); the D gene is possibly TRBD1 (5 bases). This receptor was identified in a man in his thirties or forties in good health. The sample comprised blood. This CDR3 is CASARGEDQPQHF. The CDR3 coding sequence is TGTGCCAGTGCTCGGGGCGAGGATCAGCCCCAGCATTTT.